This is a list of T cell receptor beta chains from one sample in a study of control samples from healthy donors and cancer patients. TCRdb keeps only in-frame clones here, not all; method: immunoSEQ multiplex PCR. The sample contains around 57,000 clones, approximately 89% of which appear only once. The sequencing input was PBMCs. The origin of the receptors is a man aged 25-40 years with colorectal cancer. Each CDR3 is given with its conserved first and last residue. Each record gives: J gene, clone size, D gene, V gene, CDR3 protein, CDR3 DNA. A D gene is named only where the DNA matches it firmly. A row's size may be missing; if present it is once, few, many or a size class.

>TRBJ1-2|-|-|TRBV5-6
CASSLYDRWRSGYTF
TGTGCCAGCAGCTTGTACGACAGGTGGAGATCTGGCTACACCTTC
>TRBJ1-3|-|-|TRBV23-1
CASSPGSSGNTIYF
TGCGCCAGCAGTCCAGGGTCCTCTGGAAACACCATATATTTT
>TRBJ1-1|few|-|TRBV6-2/TRBV6-3
CASSYISGLGGEAFF
TGTGCCAGCAGTTACATTTCGGGTCTCGGCGGTGAAGCTTTCTTT
>TRBJ2-6|-|TRBD2|TRBV7-2
CASSLWAGGRTSGANVLTF
TGTGCCAGCAGCTTATGGGCGGGGGGGCGGACATCTGGGGCCAACGTCCTGACTTTC
>TRBJ1-5|-|-|TRBV12-3/TRBV12-4
CASSWTEHQPQHF
TGTGCCAGCAGTTGGACCGAACATCAGCCCCAGCATTTT
>TRBJ1-1|-|-|TRBV6-5
CATREVTEAFF
TGTGCCACCAGGGAGGTCACTGAAGCTTTCTTT
>TRBJ1-1|-|-|TRBV11-2
CASSLVFGPSNTEAFF
TGTGCCAGCAGCTTAGTATTCGGGCCCTCGAACACTGAAGCTTTCTTT
>TRBJ2-3|-|-|TRBV11-3
CASSLGRTDTQYF
TGTGCCAGCAGCTTGGGACGCACAGATACGCAGTATTTT
>TRBJ2-5|-|TRBD2|TRBV9
CASSVQGGETQYF
TGTGCCAGCAGCGTACAGGGAGGGGAGACCCAGTACTTC
>TRBJ2-3|-|TRBD2|TRBV9
CASSPTSGGVMDTQYF
TGTGCCAGCAGCCCCACTAGCGGGGGGGTCATGGATACGCAGTATTTT
>TRBJ1-1|-|-|TRBV27
CASSLSYGNTEAFF
TGTGCCAGCAGTTTATCATACGGGAACACTGAAGCTTTCTTT
>TRBJ1-2|-|-|TRBV3-1/TRBV3-2
CASSQGRSARYGYTF
TGTGCCAGCAGCCAAGGCCGGAGCGCCCGCTATGGCTACACCTTC
>TRBJ1-2|-|-|TRBV6-1
CASSEAGAIYGYTF
TGTGCCAGCAGTGAAGCAGGAGCGATCTATGGCTACACCTTC
>TRBJ1-2|-|-|TRBV27
CASSFRGAGGYTF
TGTGCCAGCAGTTTTCGGGGGGCAGGGGGCTACACCTTC
>TRBJ1-1|-|-|TRBV14
CASSRTGRTNTEAFF
TGTGCCAGCAGCCGAACAGGGCGGACGAACACTGAAGCTTTCTTT
>TRBJ1-6|once|-|TRBV5-4
CASSREIDNSPLHF
TGTGCCAGCAGCCGGGAAATAGATAATTCACCCCTCCACTTT
>TRBJ2-5|-|TRBD2|TRBV4-1
CASSQAGRLAGALYQETQYF
TGCGCCAGCAGCCAAGCCGGAAGATTAGCGGGGGCCCTTTACCAAGAGACCCAGTACTTC
>TRBJ2-2|-|-|TRBV6-5
CASSYYVEDTGELFF
TGTGCCAGCAGTTACTATGTGGAGGACACCGGGGAGCTGTTTTTT
>TRBJ2-1|once|-|TRBV6-6
CASSSTGRQGGNEQFF
TGTGCCAGCAGCTCCACCGGGAGGCAGGGGGGCAATGAGCAGTTCTTC
>TRBJ2-7|-|-|TRBV5-5
CASSLRSAGVYYEQYF
TGTGCCAGCAGCCTACGGAGCGCAGGGGTCTACTACGAGCAGTACTTC
>TRBJ2-1|-|-|TRBV6-2/TRBV6-3
CASSNLQVRHNEQFF
TGTGCCAGCAGCAACTTACAGGTGCGGCACAATGAGCAGTTCTTC
>TRBJ2-1|-|TRBD2|TRBV6-5
CASSYSVAGLSNEQFF
TGTGCCAGCAGTTACTCAGTAGCGGGGTTGTCCAATGAGCAGTTCTTC
>TRBJ2-5|-|-|TRBV10-3
CAIRAGDGIETQYF
TGTGCCATCAGGGCAGGGGATGGCATCGAGACCCAGTACTTC
>TRBJ1-2|-|-|TRBV24-1
CATSEDGANYGYTF
TGTGCCACCAGTGAAGACGGTGCTAACTATGGCTACACCTTC
>TRBJ1-6|-|TRBD1|TRBV11-2
CASQTTRDRGAYEDSPLHF
TGTGCCAGCCAAACTACCCGGGACAGGGGAGCATACGAAGATTCACCCCTCCACTTT
>TRBJ2-1|-|TRBD1|TRBV27
CASSPMTGREQFF
TGTGCCAGCAGTCCGATGACAGGGCGTGAGCAGTTCTTC
>TRBJ2-7|-|-|TRBV30
CAWKAHSGAHEQYF
TGTGCCTGGAAAGCCCACAGTGGGGCGCACGAGCAGTACTTC
>TRBJ1-2|-|-|TRBV19
CASSIDQAQNLYGYTF
TGTGCCAGTAGTATAGATCAAGCGCAGAACCTCTATGGCTACACCTTC
>TRBJ1-1|-|-|TRBV9
CASSVEGTEAFF
TGTGCCAGCAGCGTAGAAGGGACTGAAGCTTTCTTT
>TRBJ2-2|-|TRBD1|TRBV9
CASSVAPQGAMVTGELFF
TGTGCCAGCAGCGTGGCACCACAGGGGGCTATGGTCACCGGGGAGCTGTTTTTT
>TRBJ2-3|-|-|TRBV18
CASSPTTDTQYF
TGTGCCAGCTCACCAACCACAGATACGCAGTATTTT
>TRBJ1-2|-|TRBD1|TRBV11-2
CASSSDRGLDGYTF
TGTGCCAGCAGCTCCGACAGGGGGTTGGACGGCTACACCTTC
>TRBJ2-5|-|TRBD2|TRBV29-1
CSVPLAGASETQYF
TGCAGCGTCCCCCTAGCGGGGGCGTCAGAGACCCAGTACTTC
>TRBJ1-6|-|-|TRBV7-2
CASSLDLVAPLHF
TGTGCCAGCAGCTTGGACCTGGTGGCACCCCTCCACTTT
>TRBJ1-1|-|-|TRBV6-5
CASSYGHGSNRAFF
TGTGCCAGCAGTTACGGACACGGGAGTAATCGGGCTTTCTTT
>TRBJ2-3|-|-|TRBV12-5
CASGLVLGSDTQYF
TGTGCTAGTGGTTTGGTACTGGGTTCAGATACGCAGTATTTT
>TRBJ2-3|-|TRBD1|TRBV19
CASSTRGPTDTQYF
TGTGCCAGTAGTACCAGGGGGCCCACAGATACGCAGTATTTT
>TRBJ1-1|-|-|TRBV5-4
CASSRGPNTEAFF
TGTGCCAGCAGCAGGGGTCCTAACACTGAAGCTTTCTTT
>TRBJ2-1|once|-|TRBV10-1
CASSELGDKAYNEQFF
TGCGCCAGCAGTGAGTTAGGGGATAAGGCCTACAATGAGCAGTTCTTC
>TRBJ1-5|-|TRBD1|TRBV19
CASSESLGTGLNQPQHF
TGTGCCAGTTCCGAATCCCTAGGGACAGGGCTTAATCAGCCCCAGCATTTT
>TRBJ1-1|-|-|TRBV6-5
CASSYGGQGNTEAFF
TGTGCCAGCAGTTACGGGGGGCAGGGGAACACTGAAGCTTTCTTT
>TRBJ1-3|-|-|TRBV7-8
CASSLEVGSGNTIYF
TGTGCCAGCAGCTTAGAGGTGGGGTCAGGAAACACCATATATTTT
>TRBJ1-3|-|-|TRBV4-3
CASSPTWASGNTIYF
TGCGCCAGCAGCCCGACTTGGGCCTCTGGAAACACCATATATTTT
>TRBJ1-4|once|-|TRBV5-1
CASSFLGVDTTNEKLFF
TGCGCCAGCAGCTTCCTCGGAGTTGACACAACTAATGAAAAACTGTTTTTT
>TRBJ2-2|-|-|TRBV19
CASSHRTVNTGELFF
TGTGCCAGTAGTCATCGGACAGTCAACACCGGGGAGCTGTTTTTT
>TRBJ2-3|-|-|TRBV14
CASSRYRVDTQYF
TGTGCCAGCAGCCGTTACAGGGTAGATACGCAGTATTTT
>TRBJ1-5|-|-|TRBV6-5
CASGREGYNQPQHF
TGTGCCAGTGGGCGTGAGGGGTACAATCAGCCCCAGCATTTT
>TRBJ1-3|-|-|TRBV2
CASSEGQTGNTIYF
TGTGCCAGCAGTGAAGGGCAGACTGGAAACACCATATATTTT